This TCR beta chain appears in the sequencing data of a study of shared clonotypes between healthy human individuals. Study findings and constraints: Generally, naive subsets came out with larger estimated richness than memory subsets.

This CDR3 comprises 15 residues. The germline CDR1 and CDR2 sequences are SGDLS and YYNGEE. Clones were sequenced by immunoSEQ multiplex PCR, and TCRdb holds only the in-frame ones, with some missing. The sample lists about a million clones; roughly 80% were seen once. All donors were healthy HIV-negative adults lacking recent acute infections or vaccinations. CD4+ cells were split into CD45RA+ naive and CD45RA-negative memory subsets. Points on this clone: Its antigen is still unknown. The junction shows a germline mismatch at one end, possibly a read error.

The rearrangement links TRBV9 to TRBJ2-1; D tentatively reads TRBD1 or TRBD2 (6 bases each). The sequenced material came from memory CD4+ T cells sorted from blood. Stated subset: CD45RA-negative fraction. This receptor was obtained from a man aged 18 to 30 in good health. The CDR3 loop is CASTVGGSSYNEQFF. The CDR3, as DNA: TGTGCCAGCACCGTAGGGGGGAGCTCCTACAATGAGCAGTTCTTC.